Shown below are 25 T cell receptor beta chains from a single sample sequenced in a study of T cell therapy after organ transplantation. Clones were sequenced by immunoSEQ multiplex PCR, and TCRdb holds only the in-frame ones, with some missing. In the table there are about 3,400 clones, about two thirds of which are singletons. Their antigens are not known. Time point reported: 4-8 weeks after completion of therapy. Sequencing was performed on CD8+ T cells from blood, taken after autologous CMV-specific T cell therapy. These receptors all come from a human patient who had received a solid organ transplant and had CMV disease. Some T cells may trace back to the graft donor.

CDR3 sequence reads: CASSMETRQDNEQFF. The CDR3 nucleotides are TGCGCCAGCAGCATGGAAACAAGACAGGACAATGAGCAGTTCTTC. The gene calls are TRBV5-1 and TRBJ2-1; the D gene is possibly TRBD1 (6 bases). This CDR3 has 15 residues. Trimming cost V 4 bases and J 5 bases, with 16 bases left between them. Germline-derived CDR1 and CDR2 are SGHRS and YFSETQ.

This clone was detected once. The chain employs TRBV30 and TRBJ2-2, with no clear D. This CDR3 has 15 residues. Germline values: CDR1 GTSNPN, CDR2 SVGIG (reference sequence). The V and J ends lost 0 bases and 5 bases respectively, with 13 bases between them. CDR3 residues: CAWSVGWSVTGELFF. The CDR3 region has the DNA TGTGCCTGGAGTGTAGGATGGTCAGTTACCGGGGAGCTGTTTTTT. The entire variable domain, with the rest obtained from reference TRBV30 and TRBJ2-2, is as follows: SQTIHQWPATLVQPVGSPLSLECTVEGTSNPNLYWYRQAAGRGLQLLFYSVGIGQISSEVPQNLSASRPQDRQFILSSKKLLLSDSGFYLCAWSVGWSVTGELFFGEGSRLTVL.

The CDR3 bases are TGTGCCAGCAGCCTAGGCACAGATACGCAGTATTTT. Translating gives CASSLGTDTQYF. The V and J genes are TRBV7-3 and TRBJ2-3; no clear D. With 5 bases removed from V and 1 base from J, the gap between germline ends came to 4 bases. The CDR3 loop spans 12 amino acids. Looked up from germline, CDR1 is SGHTA and CDR2 is FQGTGA.

V and J are TRBV5-5 and TRBJ2-1; D is possibly TRBD2 (5 bases). CDR1 is SGHKS, CDR2 YYEKEE, per germline (reference sequence). The CDR3 contains 13 residues. V was shortened by 4 bases and J by 5 bases, with 10 bases between the two germline ends. CDR3: CASSLDYNNEQFF. CDR3 bases: TGTGCCAGCAGCCTCGACTACAACAATGAGCAGTTCTTC.

This clone is medium-sized. As DNA, the CDR3 is TGTGCCAGCAGCCTCGGACAGCAAGCTTTCTTT. It is translated as CASSLGQQAFF. The chain carries TRBV7-2 and TRBJ1-1, with D maybe TRBD1 (6 bases). This CDR3 spans 11 amino acids. In germline, CDR1 is SGHTA, CDR2 FQGNSA. Trimming pared 5 bases from V and 9 bases from J, leaving 10 bases between.

The chain carries TRBV19 and TRBJ1-5; D is unresolved. Germline V gene lookup returns CDR1 LNHDA and CDR2 SQIVND (reference sequence). The V end was cut by 3 bases, the J end by 5 bases, with 5 bases between. The CDR3 contains 12 residues. The CDR3 nucleotides read TGTGCCAGTAGTATCGGACATCAGCCCCAGCATTTT. Its protein is CASSIGHQPQHF.

The chain carries TRBV18 and TRBJ2-1; D unresolved. Per the germline V gene, CDR1 is KGHSH and CDR2 is LQKENI. V shed 5 bases and J shed 7 bases, with 12 bases lying between them. The CDR3 is made up of 13 amino acids. Here the CDR3 DNA reads TGTGCCAGCTCAATCGGACCTGGGAATGAGCAGTTCTTC. It is translated as CASSIGPGNEQFF.

This chain links TRBV18 with TRBJ2-7; D is perhaps TRBD1 or TRBD2 (5 bases each). CDR1 KGHSH and CDR2 LQKENI come from the germline V gene. The V gene lost 3 bases and the J gene lost 9 bases, with 18 bases spanning the gap. This CDR3 region has 14 residues. The CDR3 loop is CASSPSPQEAGQYV. In DNA, the CDR3 is TGTGCCAGCTCACCCTCCCCACAGGAGGCCGGGCAGTACGTC.

V and J are TRBV6-1 and TRBJ2-7; TRBD2 matches at 7 bases. V lost 2 bases and J lost 6; bases outside the gene matches: 7. This CDR3 has 14 residues. Germline V CDR1 and CDR2: MNHNS, SASEGT. The chain's CDR3 is CASSELDGEGEQYF. As DNA, the CDR3 is TGTGCCAGCAGTGAACTTGACGGGGAGGGCGAGCAGTACTTC.

V usage is TRBV7-9 and J usage is TRBJ1-2, with 7 nucleotides matching TRBD1. The CDR3 extends over 14 amino acids. V was pared by 3 bases and J by 4 bases, with 5 bases of the junction left unmatched. The V gene's germline CDR1 is SEHNR and CDR2 FQNEAQ (reference sequence). The CDR3 DNA sequence: TGTGCCAGCAGCTTTGATCAGGGGGTCTATGGCTACACCTTC. Its translation is CASSFDQGVYGYTF. Full variable domain (missing parts from reference TRBV7-9 and TRBJ1-2): DTGVSQNPRHKITKRGQNVTFRCDPISEHNRLYWYRQTLGQGPEFLTYFQNEAQLEKSRLLSDRFSAERPKGSFSTLEIQRTEQGDSAMYLCASSFDQGVYGYTFGSGTRLTVV.

The chain employs TRBV27 and TRBJ2-5, with D tentatively TRBD1 (5 bases). Germline V lookup: CDR1 MNHEY, CDR2 SMNVEV (reference sequence). V lost 6 bases and J 5 bases, leaving 10 bases between the germline ends. The CDR3 is made up of 12 amino acids. The CDR3 here is CASRGLGETQYF. CDR3 nucleotides: TGTGCCAGCAGGGGGCTTGGGGAGACCCAGTACTTC.

This chain links TRBV10-2 with TRBJ2-2; D unresolved. Trimming took off 3 bases at V and 7 bases at J, with 3 bases between the two ends. CDR1 and CDR2 (germline): WSHSY, SAAADI. CDR3 length: 11 amino acids. The CDR3 nucleotides read TGCGCCAGCAGTGACGGCGGGGAGCTGTTTTTT. It yields the protein CASSDGGELFF.

The chain recombines TRBV5-5 with TRBJ1-1; 8 nucleotides align to TRBD1. The CDR3 is made up of 15 amino acids. The germline CDR1 and CDR2 sequences are SGHKS and YYEKEE (reference sequence). With 4 bases clipped from V and 1 base from J, the junction kept 6 bases outside the gene matches. The CDR3: CASSLGQVGNTEAFF. CDR3 coding DNA: TGTGCCAGCAGCCTGGGACAGGTCGGGAACACTGAAGCTTTCTTT.

This clone was counted only a few times. The chain has TRBV13 and TRBJ2-5; D is possibly TRBD1 (6 bases). Looked up from germline, CDR1 is PRHDT and CDR2 is FYEKMQ (reference sequence). The CDR3 loop spans 12 amino acids. The V end lost 4 bases, the J end lost 5 bases, and 8 bases lay between the germline ends. CDR3 DNA: TGTGCCAGCAGCTCCCAGGGGGAGACCCAGTACTTC. Translation: CASSSQGETQYF.

The rearrangement uses TRBV6-1 and TRBJ2-5; D is possibly TRBD1 or TRBD2 (5 bases each). Per the germline V gene, CDR1 is MNHNS and CDR2 is SASEGT. This CDR3 contains 14 residues. The V end was cut by 8 bases, the J end by 5 bases, with 18 bases between. CDR3 loop: CASGPGPDKETQYF. The DNA of the CDR3 is TGTGCCAGCGGTCCGGGGCCGGATAAGGAGACCCAGTACTTC.

The chain is built from TRBV28 and TRBJ2-7; the D is unclear. CDR1 is MDHEN, CDR2 SYDVKM, per germline. Trimming took 2 bases from V and 3 from J, leaving 5 bases between them. The CDR3 covers 12 residues. CDR3 nucleotides: TGTGCCAGCAGTTTAGGGGACTACGAGCAGTACGTC. This encodes CASSLGDYEQYV.

This clone turned up a few times. The J gene is TRBJ2-5, the V gene TRBV27; tentatively, D is TRBD2 (6 bases). The CDR3 consists of 13 residues. V was cut by 6 bases and J by 2 bases, with 10 bases left in between. The germline gives CDR1 MNHEY, CDR2 SMNVEV (reference sequence). CDR3 DNA sequence: TGTGCCAGCAGGAGTGGGGGGCAAGAGACCCAGTACTTC. Protein product: CASRSGGQETQYF.

The rearrangement joins TRBV6-6 to TRBJ1-1; D not resolved. The V end was cut by 2 bases, the J end by 4 bases, with 14 bases between. This CDR3 is 15 amino acids long. CDR1 MNHNY and CDR2 SVGAGI come from the germline V gene (reference sequence). CDR3 region: CASSYNLAPLTEAFF. CDR3 bases: TGTGCCAGCAGTTACAACCTAGCCCCCCTCACTGAAGCTTTCTTT.

The chain recombines TRBV12-2 with TRBJ2-7; TRBD2, as called in the table, went unchecked against the DNA. TRBV12-2 is reported as a pseudogene. The CDR3 runs 13 residues. The CDR3 protein is CASRLGRRYEQYV. The CDR3 DNA reads TGTGCAAGTCGCTTAGGACGGAGATACGAGCAGTACGTC.

The J gene is TRBJ2-1, the V gene TRBV7-9, with TRBD2 matching 8 bases. With 5 bases clipped from V and 0 bases from J, the junction kept 9 bases outside the gene matches. Looked up from germline, CDR1 is SEHNR and CDR2 is FQNEAQ (reference sequence). CDR3 size: 17 residues. CDR3 sequence (DNA): TGTGCCAGCAGCCCGCGGGAGGTCCCGAGCTCCTACAATGAGCAGTTCTTC. It yields the protein CASSPREVPSSYNEQFF. Full variable domain (rest looked up from reference TRBV7-9 and TRBJ2-1): DTGVSQNPRHKITKRGQNVTFRCDPISEHNRLYWYRQTLGQGPEFLTYFQNEAQLEKSRLLSDRFSAERPKGSFSTLEIQRTEQGDSAMYLCASSPREVPSSYNEQFFGPGTRLTVL.

This clone is judged medium-sized. The rearrangement uses TRBV11-3 and TRBJ2-1; 9 bases fit TRBD1. This CDR3 region has 18 residues. Germline CDR1 reads SGHNT; CDR2 reads YENEEA. V lost 1 base to trimming and J lost 1 base; unmatched junction nucleotides: 8. The CDR3 here is CASSLVFGTGRSYNEQFF. The CDR3 coding sequence is TGTGCCAGCAGCTTAGTTTTCGGGACAGGGCGATCCTACAATGAGCAGTTCTTC.

The chain employs TRBV27 and TRBJ1-3; 7 nucleotides match TRBD1. This CDR3 is 16 amino acids long. The ends lost 5 bases at V and 4 bases at J; junction bases unmatched: 11. The germline CDR1 and CDR2 sequences are MNHEY and SMNVEV (reference sequence). CDR3 loop: CASSHRTGSAGNTIYF. The CDR3 DNA reads TGTGCCAGCAGTCACCGGACAGGTAGTGCCGGAAACACCATATATTTT.

The rearrangement links TRBV27 to TRBJ1-2, with 8 nucleotides matching TRBD1. The CDR3 covers 12 residues. Germline-derived CDR1 and CDR2 are MNHEY and SMNVEV (reference sequence). V was clipped by 8 bases and J by 2 bases; unmatched bases: 1. The CDR3: CASWTGNYGYTF. The DNA for the CDR3 is TGTGCCAGCTGGACAGGGAACTATGGCTACACCTTC.

The chain uses TRBV7-3 and TRBJ2-3, with D unclear. CDR3 length equals 17 residues. Trimming left V 2 bases short and J 5 bases short, with 20 bases between. Germline CDR1 is SGHTA and CDR2 is FQGTGA. In DNA form, the CDR3 reads TGTGCCAGCAGCTTATCCGGCTTAGGAACTAAATTAGATACGCAGTATTTT. The encoded protein is CASSLSGLGTKLDTQYF.

The chain is built from TRBV5-1 and TRBJ2-7, with D perhaps TRBD1 (5 bases). V was clipped by 0 bases and J by 4 bases, with 8 bases between them. The V gene's germline CDR1 is SGHRS and CDR2 YFSETQ. This CDR3 has 13 residues. The CDR3 DNA reads TGCGCCAGCAGCTTGGAGGACACGTACGAGCAGTACGTC. As protein: CASSLEDTYEQYV.